This T cell receptor beta chain was recorded in a study of blood T cell repertoires in COVID-19. Overall study: Italy, Spain and the United States were the sources of the convalescent and acute COVID-19 samples. The analysed material was cDNA or gDNA that came from T cells, B-cell-depleted T cells, or PBMCs.

V was shortened by 6 bases and J by 8 bases, with 16 bases between the two germline ends. CDR1 and CDR2 from the germline V gene are MNHEY and SVGAGI. The CDR3 has 13 residues. Study processing details: Nucleated cell counts were estimated from reference gene primer amplification. Assay used: immunoSEQ multiplex PCR; TCRdb lists only in-frame clones, some missing. V and J calls and clone size come straight from that table; D and trimming were deduced from the DNA. The data hold about 84,000 clones, with roughly 80% observed a single time. V is TRBV6-5 and J is TRBJ1-2, with a weak D call TRBD1 (5 bases). The sample was peripheral blood. This TCR was recovered from an elderly woman with acute or convalescent COVID-19. Here the CDR3 reads CASRDNTLGGYTF. The CDR3 nucleotides read TGTGCCAGCAGGGACAACACCCTCGGGGGCTACACCTTC.